This T cell receptor (beta chain) came from a study of OX40 agonist ivuxolimab in advanced cancers. Comment on this clone: Its antigen is still unknown.

Findings of the study overall: The expanded peripheral T cells' antigen specificity was not determined. Clonal expansion by week 6 occurred in CD4+ and CD8+ blood T cells (at 0.1 to 3.0 mg/kg). In CD8+ T cells, expanded clones were on average more numerous than in CD4+.

There are 16 residues in the CDR3. Germline values: CDR1 MNHEY, CDR2 SMNVEV (reference sequence). J lost 4 bases, V lost 8 bases, and 10 bases had no gene match. Sequencing used immunoSEQ multiplex PCR; TCRdb keeps in-frame clones, though not all of them. The sample shows some 70,000 clones, roughly 90% of them seen only once. The chain joins TRBV27 to TRBJ2-1; 11 bases align to TRBD2. This specimen was CD4+ or CD8+ T cells sorted from blood, taken in a trial of the OX40 agonist ivuxolimab. This sequence originates from an adult with an advanced solid tumor such as melanoma, head and neck, liver or kidney cancer. The chain's CDR3 is CASLSLAGGGYNEQFF. The CDR3 DNA follows: TGTGCCAGCCTGTCCCTAGCGGGAGGCGGATACAATGAGCAGTTCTTC.